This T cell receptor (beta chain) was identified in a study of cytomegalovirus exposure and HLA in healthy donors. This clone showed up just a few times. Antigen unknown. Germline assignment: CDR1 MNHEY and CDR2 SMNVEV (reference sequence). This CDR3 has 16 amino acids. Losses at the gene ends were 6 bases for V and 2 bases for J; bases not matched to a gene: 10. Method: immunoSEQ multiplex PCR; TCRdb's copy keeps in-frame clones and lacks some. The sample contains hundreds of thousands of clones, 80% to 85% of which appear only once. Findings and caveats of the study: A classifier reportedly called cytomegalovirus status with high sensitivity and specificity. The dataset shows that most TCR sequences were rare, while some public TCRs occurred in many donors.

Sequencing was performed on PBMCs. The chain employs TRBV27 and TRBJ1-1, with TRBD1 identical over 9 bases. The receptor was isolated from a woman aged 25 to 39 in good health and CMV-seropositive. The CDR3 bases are TGTGCCAGCAGCCCGACAGGGGGAAGATTCAACACTGAAGCTTTCTTT. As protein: CASSPTGGRFNTEAFF.